Included here is one T cell receptor (beta chain) sequence, with context. No antigen is known for it. The record originates from a study of prognosis after radiotherapy for stage I lung cancer. Findings and limits, study-wide: Unique TCR clone counts were lower following stereotactic body radiation therapy (median about 10,000 versus 6,900).

Researchers took approximately 6 milliliters of peripheral blood at each of two time points. It was by two-round multiplex PCR that TCR beta CDR3 was amplified from genomic DNA. Used in first-round PCR were primers specific to each TRBV and TRBJ gene. Using its own MiXCR run on the multiplex PCR reads, TCRdb lists one record per CDR3 protein. The repertoire holds roughly 30,000 distinct CDR3 sequences, with about 41% as singletons. The CDR3 contains 18 residues. CDR1 MNHNS and CDR2 SASEGT come from the germline V gene. This receptor was obtained from a donor at least 50 years old with non-small cell lung cancer. The rearrangement links TRBV6-1 to TRBJ2-7, with D possibly being TRBD1 (6 bases). The source material was PBMCs, sampled before or after stereotactic body radiation therapy (not recorded which). CDR3 DNA: TGTGTCAGGAGTCATGAACCAGGGGTCTCCACCATTCCTTACGAGCAGTACTTC. It yields the protein CVRSHEPGVSTIPYEQYF.